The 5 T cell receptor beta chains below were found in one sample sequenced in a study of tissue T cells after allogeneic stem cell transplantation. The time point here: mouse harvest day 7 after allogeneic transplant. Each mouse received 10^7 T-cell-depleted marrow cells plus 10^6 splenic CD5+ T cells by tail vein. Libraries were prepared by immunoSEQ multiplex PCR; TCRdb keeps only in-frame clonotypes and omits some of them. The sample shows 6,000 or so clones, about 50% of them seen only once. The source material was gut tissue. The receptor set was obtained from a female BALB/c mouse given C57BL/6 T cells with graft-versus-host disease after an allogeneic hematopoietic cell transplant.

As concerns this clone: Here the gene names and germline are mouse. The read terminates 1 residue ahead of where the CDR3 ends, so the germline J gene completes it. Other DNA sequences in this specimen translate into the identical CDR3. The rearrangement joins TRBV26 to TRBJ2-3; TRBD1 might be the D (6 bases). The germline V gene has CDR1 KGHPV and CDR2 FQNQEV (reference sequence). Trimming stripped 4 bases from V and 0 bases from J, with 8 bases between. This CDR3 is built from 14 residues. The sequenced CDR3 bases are TGTGCCAGCAGTCGGACAGCTAGTGCAGAAACGCTGTAT. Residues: CASSRTASAETLY. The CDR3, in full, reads CASSRTASAETLYF.

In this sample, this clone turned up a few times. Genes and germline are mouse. The CDR3 here is CASSPGQGREQYF. The sequenced CDR3 bases are TGTGCCAGCAGTCCGGGACAGGGTAGGGAACAGTAC. The rearrangement links TRBV26 to TRBJ2-7; 9 nucleotides match TRBD1. The CDR3 is cut off 1 residue early in the read; its end comes from the germline J gene. The V segment lost 4 bases and the J segment 7 bases; nucleotides outside the gene matches: 5. The CDR3 runs 13 residues. In germline, CDR1 is KGHPV, CDR2 FQNQEV (reference sequence).

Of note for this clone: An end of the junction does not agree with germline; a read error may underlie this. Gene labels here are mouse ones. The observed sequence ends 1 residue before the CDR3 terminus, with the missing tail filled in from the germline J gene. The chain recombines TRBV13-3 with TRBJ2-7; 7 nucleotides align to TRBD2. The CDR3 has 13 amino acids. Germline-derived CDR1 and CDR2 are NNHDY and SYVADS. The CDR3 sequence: CACSRTGGNEQYF. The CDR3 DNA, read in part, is TGTGCCTGCAGTAGGACTGGCGGGAATGAACAGTAC.

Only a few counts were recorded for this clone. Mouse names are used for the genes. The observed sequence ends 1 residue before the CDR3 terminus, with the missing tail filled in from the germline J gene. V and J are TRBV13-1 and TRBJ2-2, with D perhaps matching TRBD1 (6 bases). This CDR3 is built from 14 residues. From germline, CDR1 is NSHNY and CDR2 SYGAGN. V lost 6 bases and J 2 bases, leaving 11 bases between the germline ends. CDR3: CASTRGWNTGQLYF. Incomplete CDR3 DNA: TGTGCCAGCACGAGGGGGTGGAACACCGGGCAGCTCTAC.

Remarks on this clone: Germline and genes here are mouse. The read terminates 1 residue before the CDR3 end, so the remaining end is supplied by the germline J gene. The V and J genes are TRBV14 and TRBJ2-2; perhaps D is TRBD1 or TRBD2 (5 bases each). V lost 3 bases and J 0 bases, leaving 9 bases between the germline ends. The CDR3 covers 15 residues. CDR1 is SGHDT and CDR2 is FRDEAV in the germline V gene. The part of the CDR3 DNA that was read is TGTGCCAGCAGTTGGGGACCGCCAAACACCGGGCAGCTCTAC. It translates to CASSWGPPNTGQLY. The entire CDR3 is CASSWGPPNTGQLYF.